Each of the 24 T cell receptor beta chains below was sequenced from the same sample in a study of T cell responses to AZD1222 COVID-19 vaccine. Clones were sequenced by immunoSEQ multiplex PCR, and TCRdb holds only the in-frame ones, with some missing. Found here are 75,000 to 100,000 clones, 92% of them singletons; the top ten hold around 2.9%. Sequencing used peripheral blood, obtained 28 days after the second AZD1222 dose. The receptors derive from an adult who received the AZD1222 COVID-19 vaccine.

The chain carries TRBV28 and TRBJ2-7; no reliable D call. CDR3 length: 14 residues. Germline V lookup: CDR1 MDHEN, CDR2 SYDVKM. V lost 3 bases to trimming and J lost 4 bases, with 13 bases between them. The CDR3 nucleotides read TGTGCCAGCAGTTTCCGTGGCCTGCGATACGAGCAGTACTTC. It codes for CASSFRGLRYEQYF.

This chain uses TRBV5-4 with TRBJ2-1, with 7 bases matching TRBD2. V was clipped by 1 base and J by 4 bases; unmatched bases: 2. Per germline, CDR1 SGHNT and CDR2 YYREEE (reference sequence). This CDR3 has 14 amino acids. The CDR3 is CASSLWGGYNEQFF. CDR3 nucleotide sequence: TGTGCCAGCAGCTTGTGGGGGGGGTACAATGAGCAGTTCTTC.

The chain couples TRBV14 to TRBJ2-2; 9 positions agree with TRBD2. The germline CDR1 and CDR2 sequences are SGHDN and FVKESK. This CDR3 has 15 residues. The V gene end was trimmed by 4 bases and the J gene end by 7 bases; junction bases not matched to a gene: 7. The CDR3 loop is CASSRAGGPGGELFF. The DNA of the CDR3 is TGTGCCAGCAGCCGCGCGGGGGGGCCTGGCGGGGAGCTGTTTTTT.

Only one count was recorded for this clone. The chain uses TRBV28 and TRBJ1-4; D perhaps matches TRBD1 (5 bases). V was shortened by 4 bases and J by 7 bases, with 13 bases between the two germline ends. The germline V gene encodes CDR1 MDHEN and CDR2 SYDVKM. The length of the CDR3 is 14 residues. The CDR3 DNA reads as TGTGCCAGCAGTTCCCCCGGGGCAGGTGAAAAACTGTTTTTT. Protein sequence: CASSSPGAGEKLFF.

The chain carries TRBV5-5 and TRBJ2-4, with D perhaps TRBD1 (6 bases). Germline CDR1 reads SGHKS; CDR2 reads YYEKEE (reference sequence). Trimming shortened V by 0 bases and J by 6 bases, and 10 bases separated the two germline ends. The CDR3 totals 14 residues. In nucleotides, the CDR3 is TGTGCCAGCAGCTTGGACAGGGTCGGAAACATTCAGTACTTC. It encodes CASSLDRVGNIQYF.

The J gene is TRBJ1-2, the V gene TRBV14; a possible D gene is TRBD1 (6 bases). The CDR3 totals 13 residues. V was trimmed by 6 bases and J by 7 bases, leaving 15 bases between them. Germline values: CDR1 SGHDN, CDR2 FVKESK. The CDR3 is CASRTVGGSGYTF. For the CDR3, the DNA is TGTGCCAGCAGGACTGTGGGGGGCTCTGGCTACACCTTC.

This chain links TRBV6-5 with TRBJ2-7; 8 positions match TRBD1. CDR3 length equals 14 residues. V dropped 1 base and J dropped 7; count of bases not matched to a gene: 6. CDR1 and CDR2 from the germline V gene are MNHEY and SVGAGI. The CDR3 DNA follows: TGTGCCAGCAGTTACTACGGCAGGGGGCGAGAGCAGTACTTC. This sequence encodes CASSYYGRGREQYF.

The chain links TRBV12-5 to TRBJ1-1; weak D call: TRBD1 (5 bases). The V gene lost 0 bases and the J gene lost 3 bases, with 26 bases spanning the gap. Germline V CDR1 and CDR2: LGHNT, FRNRAP. The CDR3 spans 20 residues. The CDR3 DNA is TGTGCTAGTGGTTTGGTACTGGCCCCACACAGGAATCGGAGGGACACTGAAGCTTTCTTT. This gives the protein CASGLVLAPHRNRRDTEAFF.

The V call is TRBV5-5, the J call TRBJ2-2; TRBD1 matches at 7 bases. The CDR3 runs 15 residues. Germline trimming cut 4 bases from V and 7 bases from J; bases unmatched to any gene: 10. From germline, CDR1 is SGHKS and CDR2 YYEKEE (reference sequence). CDR3 protein: CASSPRTGGDGELFF. Here the CDR3 DNA reads TGTGCCAGCAGCCCTCGGACAGGTGGGGACGGGGAGCTGTTTTTT.

The chain combines TRBV2 with TRBJ1-1; 7 positions match TRBD1. With V trimmed by 4 bases and J by 6 bases, 11 bases remained unmatched. The CDR3 is made up of 15 amino acids. Germline V CDR1 and CDR2: SNHLY, FYNNEI. CDR3 amino acids: CASSGQGIGSSEAFF. The CDR3 DNA is TGTGCCAGCAGTGGACAGGGTATCGGTAGTTCTGAAGCTTTCTTT.

This rearrangement joins TRBV14 to TRBJ1-1; D not resolved. The CDR3 loop spans 15 amino acids. CDR1 SGHDN and CDR2 FVKESK come from the germline V gene. V was trimmed by 2 bases and J by 1 base, leaving 11 bases between them. The CDR3, as DNA: TGTGCCAGCAGCCAACGGGGTCGATGGAACACTGAAGCTTTCTTT. This sequence encodes CASSQRGRWNTEAFF.

This clone was seen only once. The chain has TRBV5-4 and TRBJ2-7; D gene uncertain. Germline lookup yields CDR1 SGHNT and CDR2 YYREEE (reference sequence). Between the trimmed V and J ends, which lost 0 bases and 0 bases, there was a span of 10 bases. The CDR3 loop spans 15 amino acids. The DNA of the CDR3 is TGTGCCAGCAGCTTGGCCGGGTCCGGCTCCTACGAGCAGTACTTC. Encoded protein: CASSLAGSGSYEQYF.

The V gene is TRBV6-5, the J gene TRBJ1-3; D is uncertain. Between the trimmed V and J ends, which lost 2 bases and 0 bases, there was a span of 11 bases. The germline CDR1 and CDR2 sequences are MNHEY and SVGAGI. The CDR3 is 16 residues long. The DNA of the CDR3 is TGTGCCAGCAGTTACCGTCCGGGGAGCTCTGGAAACACCATATATTTT. Residues: CASSYRPGSSGNTIYF.

V usage is TRBV5-1 and J usage is TRBJ2-1; possibly TRBD2 for D (6 bases). CDR3 size: 16 residues. V gave up 0 bases and J gave up 0 bases, with 10 bases separating them. Germline CDR1 and CDR2: SGHRS and YFSETQ. CDR3 bases: TGCGCCAGCAGCTTGGACGGGAGCAGCTCCTACAATGAGCAGTTCTTC. It translates to CASSLDGSSSYNEQFF.

This chain links TRBV18 with TRBJ2-5; D gene ambiguous. This CDR3 region has 12 residues. The V end lost 1 base, the J end lost 4 bases, and 4 bases lay between the germline ends. Germline loops: CDR1 KGHSH, CDR2 LQKENI. The CDR3 here is CASSPQGETQYF. The CDR3 DNA is TGTGCCAGCTCACCACAGGGAGAGACCCAGTACTTC.

The CDR3 DNA reads TGTGCCAGCATGTCGGCAAGATTGGACTACACCTTC. This sequence encodes CASMSARLDYTF. V gene TRBV21-1 combines with J gene TRBJ1-2. TRBV21-1 is listed as a pseudogene. The CDR3 is made up of 12 amino acids.

The chain links TRBV29-1 to TRBJ2-2; no clear D. Germline lookup yields CDR1 SQVTM and CDR2 ANQGSEA. The CDR3 sequence is 14 residues long. Trimming removed 5 bases from V and 1 base from J, with 11 bases in between. In nucleotides, the CDR3 is TGCAGCGTTCTAGAACTGATGAACACCGGGGAGCTGTTTTTT. Translating it yields CSVLELMNTGELFF.

This clone was found a few times. The V call is TRBV3-1 (or the pseudogene TRBV3-2), the J call TRBJ2-2; a weak D match, TRBD1 (6 bases). The CDR3 sequence is 14 residues long. V lost 4 bases, J lost 2 bases, and 8 bases lay in between. CDR1 is LGHDT, CDR2 YNNKEL, per germline (reference sequence). CDR3 in DNA: TGTGCCAGCAGCCGGGGACATAACACCGGGGAGCTGTTTTTT. Its translation is CASSRGHNTGELFF.

This sequence joins TRBV19 and TRBJ1-2; D uncertain. This CDR3 has 14 amino acids. CDR1 is LNHDA, CDR2 SQIVND, per germline (reference sequence). Trimming removed 3 bases from V and 2 bases from J, with 10 bases in between. The CDR3 region is CASSIPPHNYGYTF. CDR3 sequence (DNA): TGTGCCAGTAGTATTCCGCCTCACAACTATGGCTACACCTTC.

This chain uses TRBV19 with TRBJ1-2; no firm D call. V was clipped by 6 bases and J by 0 bases, with 20 bases between them. The V gene's germline CDR1 is LNHDA and CDR2 SQIVND (reference sequence). This CDR3 contains 17 residues. As DNA, the CDR3 is TGTGCCAGTAGAGGGTCGGCTGTAACTTCCCCTAACTATGGCTACACCTTC. Translated, it gives CASRGSAVTSPNYGYTF.

The chain joins TRBV7-2 to TRBJ2-7; D unresolved. Germline CDR1 is SGHTA and CDR2 is FQGNSA. V lost 1 base and J 1 base, leaving 5 bases between the germline ends. The CDR3 runs to 13 residues. The CDR3 nucleotides read TGTGCCAGCAGCTTAGATAGATCCTACGAGCAGTACTTC. Residues: CASSLDRSYEQYF.

This sequence joins TRBV11-2 and TRBJ1-5; D unresolved. Germline V gene lookup returns CDR1 SGHAT and CDR2 FQNNGV. V lost 8 bases to trimming and J lost 8 bases, with 16 bases between them. This CDR3 is 13 amino acids long. The CDR3 DNA follows: TGTGCCAGCGGTCGGACCCTCCGAGAGCCCCAGCATTTT. It is translated as CASGRTLREPQHF.

The chain carries TRBV2 and TRBJ2-2; D possibly matches TRBD1 or TRBD2 (6 bases each). The germline V and J ends were trimmed by 5 bases and 0 bases, with 13 bases remaining between them. CDR1 and CDR2 from the germline V gene are SNHLY and FYNNEI. This CDR3 is 16 amino acids long. The CDR3 loop reads CASSLSRGANTGELFF. CDR3 coding DNA: TGTGCCAGCAGTTTGTCGAGGGGGGCGAACACCGGGGAGCTGTTTTTT.

V is TRBV19 and J is TRBJ1-5; 7 bases line up with TRBD1. Trimming cost V 5 bases and J 2 bases; bases outside gene matches: 9. Looked up from germline, CDR1 is LNHDA and CDR2 is SQIVND (reference sequence). This CDR3 is 16 amino acids long. The CDR3 protein is CASSLLTGAGNQPQHF. The CDR3 nucleotides are TGTGCCAGTAGTCTCCTAACAGGGGCCGGCAATCAGCCCCAGCATTTT.